This TCR beta chain was sequenced in a study of cytomegalovirus exposure and HLA in healthy donors. Turning to the study itself: Earlier results showed roughly 110 million unique TCR beta sequences derived from about 179 million T cells. Early on, a data release was issued that held approximately 92 million unique TCRs from HLA-typed donors.

In the PCR, 60 Vbeta and 13 Jbeta primers were used. TCRdb keeps only in-frame clones here, not all; method: immunoSEQ multiplex PCR. The sample holds 100,000 or so clones, 70% to 80% seen once. Germline trimming cut 4 bases from V and 0 bases from J; bases unmatched to any gene: 1. CDR1 SGHNT and CDR2 YYREEE come from the germline V gene (reference sequence). The CDR3 extends over 15 amino acids. Each of the donors was a healthy bone marrow donor. With respect to this clone: Its antigen is still unknown.

Study-level findings and limits: There was a cluster of highly shared sequence variants that was likely a sequencing artifact.

The chain carries TRBV5-4 and TRBJ2-5, with 12 bases lining up with TRBD2. Sequenced sample: PBMCs. The TCR was taken from a female donor in good health and CMV-seropositive. CDR3 sequence reads: CASSLAGGYQETQYF. CDR3 bases: TGTGCCAGCAGCCTAGCGGGGGGGTACCAAGAGACCCAGTACTTC.